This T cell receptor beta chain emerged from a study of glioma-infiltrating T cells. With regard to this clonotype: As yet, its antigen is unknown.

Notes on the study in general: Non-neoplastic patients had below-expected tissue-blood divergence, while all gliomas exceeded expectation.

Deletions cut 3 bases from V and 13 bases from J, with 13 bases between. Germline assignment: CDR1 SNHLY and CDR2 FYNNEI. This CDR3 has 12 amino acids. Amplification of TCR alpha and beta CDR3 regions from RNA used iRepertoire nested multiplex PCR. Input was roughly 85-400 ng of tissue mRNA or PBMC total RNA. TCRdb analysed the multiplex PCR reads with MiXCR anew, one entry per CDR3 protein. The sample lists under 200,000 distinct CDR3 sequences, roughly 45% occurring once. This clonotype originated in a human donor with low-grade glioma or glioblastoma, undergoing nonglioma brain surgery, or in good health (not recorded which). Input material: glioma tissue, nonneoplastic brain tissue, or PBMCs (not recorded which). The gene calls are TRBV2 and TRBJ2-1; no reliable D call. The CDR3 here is CASSEPYRNQFF. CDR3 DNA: TGTGCCAGCAGTGAGCCCTACCGAAACCAGTTCTTC.